This T cell receptor (beta chain) was recovered during a study of graft-versus-host responses after intestinal transplantation (dated by TCRdb to the early 2020s). General notes on the study: The transplants that recipients got were multivisceral, liver-intestinal, or isolated intestinal. After intestinal transplantation, graft-versus-host and host-versus-graft alloreactive T cell clones were followed in the graft, circulation and bone marrow using bulk TCR-beta CDR3 sequencing. Every recipient was given anti-thymocyte globulin induction, followed by approximately three years of maintenance tacrolimus and steroids. A peak of at least 4% donor T cells among recipient peripheral blood mononuclear cells was the definition used for donor T cell macrochimerism. A cohort of roughly 25 intestinal transplant recipients, including one retransplant, was enrolled, and 3 patients lacking pretransplant specimens were excluded. To identify alloreactive clones, pre-transplant mixed lymphocyte reaction products were sequenced and then compared with unstimulated pre-transplant donor and recipient T cells. Rather than going through the commercial service, samples from three later patients were sequenced in-house on an Illumina MiSeq and processed with MiXCR.

Libraries came from the immunoSEQ multiplex PCR assay. In most patients, genomic DNA was isolated using the Qiagen DNeasy Blood and Tissue Kit and sent frozen to Adaptive Biotechnologies for TCR sequencing. For most patients, high-throughput TCR-beta CDR3 sequencing of genomic DNA was performed by Adaptive Biotechnologies. The original pipeline was this. TCR sequencing data were retrieved from Adaptive's ImmunoSEQ software for around 18 patients, whereas a few other patients were processed with MiXCR and VDJtools. To correct CD4 versus CD8 sorting errors, any sequence found in both subsets at a frequency ratio below 5:1 was removed. CDR3 nucleotide sequences shared between donor and recipient were removed because their origin could not be assigned. To be classed as alloreactive, a clone needed at least 2-fold expansion over unstimulated cells and a minimum CFSE-low frequency of 0.002% (template counts) or 0.001% (read counts). Mappable clones were those detected in sequenced pre-transplant spleen, lymph node, or MLR CFSE-low populations of the donor or recipient. Cumulative frequency of alloreactive clones was calculated as a percentage of all sequences weighted by copy number. The table comes from immuneACCESS by way of TCRdb, which keeps in-frame sequences with V and J called. Part of the clones is missing from these tables; in studies checked, under half for an unresolved V gene and the rest for unknown reasons. Clone size and the V and J calls come from that table; the DNA yielded D and trimming. This sample gives some 13,000 clones in total; 30% to 40% of them show up just once. The top ten clonotypes cover less than 2.5% of the sample.

Here V drops 4 bases and J drops 6 bases, and the junction holds 11 bases not matched to any gene. CDR1 SGHNT and CDR2 YYREEE are derived from the germline V gene (reference sequence). The CDR3 holds 15 amino acids from the cysteine to the phenylalanine. This entry keeps only the CDR3 DNA: 45 bases, framed from base 1. To note about this clone: Base qualities were left out, and no much larger clone turns up one base away.

The time point tag for this specimen amounts to: cells obtained before transplantation from donor or recipient. Mixed lymphocyte reactions plated some 200,000 CFSE-labeled pre-transplant responders with some 200,000 irradiated violet-dye-labeled stimulators and were cultured for six to seven days. Proliferating CD3+CD4+CFSE-low and CD3+CD8+CFSE-low responder cells were FACS-sorted on a BD Influx sorter after the mixed lymphocyte reaction. What the authors observed across the whole study: Early after transplant, peak levels of circulating GvH clones were found to be associated with declines in HvG clones. GvH clones were detected in recipient bone marrow, and some of these GvH clones were observed earlier in ileal mucosa or blood, consistent with an intestinal mucosal origin. Conclusions were limited by the relatively low number and heterogeneity of intestinal transplant patients. In patients with donor T cell macrochimerism, the allografts had high GvH to HvG T cell clonal ratios.

Recombination connected TRBV5-4 to TRBJ1-2; TRBD1 agrees with 8 junctional bases. The source is a human patient who received an intestinal transplant. Sequencing used alloreactive CD8+ T cells from a mixed lymphocyte reaction culture, obtained before intestinal transplant. The intended sense of this specimen's cell subset or site label: CFSE-low proliferating T cells sorted from roughly six-day pre-transplant mixed lymphocyte reaction (GvH or HvG direction). Here the CDR3 is given as CASSGRDRGNNGYTF. The DNA reads TGTGCCAGCAGCGGGCGAGACAGGGGTAATAATGGCTACACCTTC.